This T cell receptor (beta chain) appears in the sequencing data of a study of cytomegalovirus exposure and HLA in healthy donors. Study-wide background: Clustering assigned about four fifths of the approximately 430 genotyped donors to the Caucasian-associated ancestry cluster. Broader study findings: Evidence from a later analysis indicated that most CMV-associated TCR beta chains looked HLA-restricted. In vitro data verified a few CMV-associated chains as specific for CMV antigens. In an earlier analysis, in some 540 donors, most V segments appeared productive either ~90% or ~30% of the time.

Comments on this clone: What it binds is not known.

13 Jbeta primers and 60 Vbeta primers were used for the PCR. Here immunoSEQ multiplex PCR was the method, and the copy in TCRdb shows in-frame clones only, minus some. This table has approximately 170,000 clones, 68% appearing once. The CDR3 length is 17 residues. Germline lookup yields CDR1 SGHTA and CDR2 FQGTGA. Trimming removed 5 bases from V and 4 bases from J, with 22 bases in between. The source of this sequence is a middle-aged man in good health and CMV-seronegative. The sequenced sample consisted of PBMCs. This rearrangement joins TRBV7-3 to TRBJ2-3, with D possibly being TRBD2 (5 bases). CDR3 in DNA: TGTGCCAGCAGCCCCCGAGGAGTCGGAGGAGGCGCAGATACGCAGTATTTT. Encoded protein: CASSPRGVGGGADTQYF.